The T cell receptor beta chain under discussion was sequenced for a study of regulatory T cells in long-lasting Graves disease. Study findings and constraints: Since the sample size was small, accuracy may have been reduced. Less diverse TCR repertoires were seen in persistent Graves' patients than in newly diagnosed ones. TRBV28, TRBJ1-2 and TRBJ2-5 emerged as the favored segments in persistent disease.

The TCR beta library used iRepertoire HTBI primers with Arm-PCR amplification of CDR3. TCRdb recomputed calls from the multiplex PCR reads with MiXCR, one row per CDR3 protein. The sample comprises roughly 430,000 distinct CDR3 sequences, about 21% of which are singletons, and more than 13% rests with the top ten. To note about this clonotype: What it binds is not known.

CDR1 is SGDLS and CDR2 is YYNGEE in the germline V gene. This CDR3 region has 14 residues. The germline V and J ends were trimmed by 4 bases and 7 bases, with 12 bases remaining between them. Time point: persistent/refractory GD, antithyroid drugs over 5 years with positive TRAb. Extracted PBMC RNA gave rise to the TCR library. The source material was peripheral blood mononuclear cells (PBMCs), sampled when the disease was refractory, from a patient treated with antithyroid drugs. The clonotype originates from a female donor with Graves disease. The V gene is TRBV9, the J gene TRBJ1-6; tentative D call: TRBD1 (5 bases). This chain's CDR3 is CASSLEGLNSPLHF. The DNA for the CDR3 is TGTGCCAGCAGCCTAGAGGGGTTGAATTCACCCCTCCACTTT.